The source of this T cell receptor beta chain is a study of human T cells and chemical hapten exposure. V dropped 6 bases and J dropped 7 bases, with 15 bases sitting between them. CDR1 is MNHEY and CDR2 is SVGEGT in the germline V gene. The CDR3 sequence is 13 residues long. Indicated time point: patch test 3, about 24 weeks after DPC sensitization. The treatment: therapeutic diphenylcyclopropenone sensitization with weekly scalp DPC. For the library, individual cDNA molecules each received unique molecular identifiers. A single record per CDR3 protein comes from TCRdb applying MiXCR to the RACE reads. The sample yields about 170,000 distinct CDR3 sequences, 25% to 35% seen once.

This specimen was whole blood, taken in connection with sensitization to the hapten diphenylcyclopropenone (DPC). The receptor was derived from a woman aged 18-29 years with alopecia areata. Some clones in this sample may be carry-over from other donors' samples. The rearrangement links TRBV6-2 or TRBV6-3 to TRBJ1-1; D perhaps matches TRBD1 (5 bases). The CDR3 DNA follows: TGTGCCAGCAGACCCAGGGACCGCGGTGAAGCTTTCTTT. Amino acid sequence: CASRPRDRGEAFF.